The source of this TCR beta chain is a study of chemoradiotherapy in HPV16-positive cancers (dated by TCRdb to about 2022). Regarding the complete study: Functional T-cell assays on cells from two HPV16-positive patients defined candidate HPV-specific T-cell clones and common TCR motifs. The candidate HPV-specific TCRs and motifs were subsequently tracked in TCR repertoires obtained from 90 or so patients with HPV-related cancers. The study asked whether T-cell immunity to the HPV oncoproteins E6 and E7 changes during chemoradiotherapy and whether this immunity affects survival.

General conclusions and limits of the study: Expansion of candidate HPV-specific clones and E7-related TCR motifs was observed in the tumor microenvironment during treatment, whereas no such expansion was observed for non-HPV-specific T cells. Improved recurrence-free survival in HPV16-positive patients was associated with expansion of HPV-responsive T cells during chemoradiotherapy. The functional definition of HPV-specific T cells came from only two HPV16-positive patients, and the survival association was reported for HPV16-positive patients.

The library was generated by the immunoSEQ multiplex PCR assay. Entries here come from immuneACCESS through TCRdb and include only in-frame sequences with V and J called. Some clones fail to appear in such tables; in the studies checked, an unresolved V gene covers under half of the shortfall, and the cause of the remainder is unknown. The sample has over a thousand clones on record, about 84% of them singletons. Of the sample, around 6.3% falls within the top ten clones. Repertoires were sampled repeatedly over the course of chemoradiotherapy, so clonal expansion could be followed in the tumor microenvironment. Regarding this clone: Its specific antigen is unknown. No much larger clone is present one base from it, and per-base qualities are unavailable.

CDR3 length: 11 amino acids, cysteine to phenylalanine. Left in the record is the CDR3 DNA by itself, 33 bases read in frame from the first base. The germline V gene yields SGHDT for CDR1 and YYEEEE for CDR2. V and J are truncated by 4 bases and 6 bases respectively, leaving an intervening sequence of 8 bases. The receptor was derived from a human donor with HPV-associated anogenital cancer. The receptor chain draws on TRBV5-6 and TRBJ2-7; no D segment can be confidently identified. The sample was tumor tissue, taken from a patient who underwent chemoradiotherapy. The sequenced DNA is TGTGCCAGCAGCGTGGCGAGCGAGCAGTACTTC. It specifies CASSVASEQYF.